The entry that follows covers one T cell receptor beta chain sequence. Its antigen remains unidentified. No base qualities exist here, and no much larger clone lies one base off it. Receptors were amplified or captured by RT-PCR. Sequencing relied on an Illumina HiSeq 2500. In-frame beta chains were kept once TCRdb had trimmed the public reads at Q25 with fastp and called clones with MiXCR. Each CDR3 protein appears once, grouped with its most common genes and DNA. The sample table records about 780,000 distinct CDR3 sequences; 18% of these occur just once. The ten largest clones capture roughly a tenth of the sample. Trimming removed 6 bases from V and 7 bases from J, leaving 10 bases between the germline ends. As encoded in the germline V gene, CDR1 is SQVTM while CDR2 is ANQGSEA. The CDR3, from cysteine to phenylalanine, totals 12 residues. Just the 36-base CDR3 DNA is kept, in frame starting at base 1.

This sample is part of a study of response to subunit inactivated influenza vaccine listed by TCRdb under 2018. The study in broad terms: The study used deep quantitative T cell receptor repertoire profiling to track responses to a trivalent subunit inactivated influenza vaccine.

The research as a whole found: It was suggested by the authors that each seasonal influenza vaccination may recruit only a limited number of new T cells.

This receptor was taken from a man aged 45-65 years who received an inactivated influenza vaccine. Donor details come from another sample of the same person, matched by shared clones. The sample in question was PBMCs from blood, obtained 4 to 6 days after vaccination. Recombination joined TRBV29-1 with TRBJ1-6, with the D gene not clear enough to name. The CDR3 loop reads CSVAEGNSPLHF. The DNA sequence is TGCAGCGTGGCCGAGGGCAATTCACCCCTCCACTTT.